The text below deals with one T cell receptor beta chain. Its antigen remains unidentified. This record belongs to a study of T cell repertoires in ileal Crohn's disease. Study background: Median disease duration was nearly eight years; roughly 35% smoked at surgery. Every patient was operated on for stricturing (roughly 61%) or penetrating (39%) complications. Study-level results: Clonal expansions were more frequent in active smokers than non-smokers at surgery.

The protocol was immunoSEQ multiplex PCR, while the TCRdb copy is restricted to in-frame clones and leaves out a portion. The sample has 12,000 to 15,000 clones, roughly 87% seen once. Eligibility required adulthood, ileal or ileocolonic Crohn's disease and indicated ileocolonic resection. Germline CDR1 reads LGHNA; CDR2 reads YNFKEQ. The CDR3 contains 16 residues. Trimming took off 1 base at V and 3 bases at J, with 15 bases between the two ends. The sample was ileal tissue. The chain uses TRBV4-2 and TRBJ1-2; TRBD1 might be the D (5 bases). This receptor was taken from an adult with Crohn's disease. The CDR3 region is CASSQAITGSDYGYTF. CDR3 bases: TGTGCCAGCAGCCAAGCTATTACAGGTTCGGACTATGGCTACACCTTC.